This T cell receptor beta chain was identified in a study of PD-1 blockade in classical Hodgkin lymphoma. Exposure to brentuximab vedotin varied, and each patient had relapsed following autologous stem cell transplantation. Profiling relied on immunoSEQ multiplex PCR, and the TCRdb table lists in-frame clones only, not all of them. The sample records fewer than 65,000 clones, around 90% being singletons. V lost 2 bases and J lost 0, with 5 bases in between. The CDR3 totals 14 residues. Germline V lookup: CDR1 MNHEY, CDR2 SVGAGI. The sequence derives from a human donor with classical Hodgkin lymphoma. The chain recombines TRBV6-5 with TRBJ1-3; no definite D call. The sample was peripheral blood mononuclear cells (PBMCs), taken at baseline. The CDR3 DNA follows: TGTGCCAGCAGTTACAAGGTCTCTGGAAACACCATATATTTT. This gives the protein CASSYKVSGNTIYF.